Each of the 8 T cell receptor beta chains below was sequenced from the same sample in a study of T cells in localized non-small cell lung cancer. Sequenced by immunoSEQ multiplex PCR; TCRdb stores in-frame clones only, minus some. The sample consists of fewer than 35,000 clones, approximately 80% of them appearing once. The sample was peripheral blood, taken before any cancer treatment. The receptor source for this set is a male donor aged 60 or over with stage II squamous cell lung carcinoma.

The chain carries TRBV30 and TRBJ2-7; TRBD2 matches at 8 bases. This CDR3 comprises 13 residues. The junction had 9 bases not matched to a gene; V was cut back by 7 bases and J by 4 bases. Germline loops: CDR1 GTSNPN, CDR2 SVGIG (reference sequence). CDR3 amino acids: CASSSGSVYEQYF. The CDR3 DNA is TGTGCCTCCTCCAGCGGGAGCGTTTACGAGCAGTACTTC. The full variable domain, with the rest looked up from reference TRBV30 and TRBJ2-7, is SQTIHQWPATLVQPVGSPLSLECTVEGTSNPNLYWYRQAAGRGLQLLFYSVGIGQISSEVPQNLSASRPQDRQFILSSKKLLLSDSGFYLCASSSGSVYEQYFGPGTRLTVT.

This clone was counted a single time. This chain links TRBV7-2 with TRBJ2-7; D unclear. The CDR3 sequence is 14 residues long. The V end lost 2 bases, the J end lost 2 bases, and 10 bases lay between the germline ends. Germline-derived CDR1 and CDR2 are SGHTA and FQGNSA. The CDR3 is CASSLTVSTYEQYF. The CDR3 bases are TGTGCCAGCAGCTTAACGGTCAGCACCTACGAGCAGTACTTC.

The CDR3 loop is CASSVNGQGVQPQHF. CDR3 in DNA: TGTGCCAGCAGCGTAAACGGACAGGGGGTACAGCCCCAGCATTTT. The rearrangement joins TRBV7-2 to TRBJ1-5; 10 positions agree with TRBD1. Per germline, CDR1 SGHTA and CDR2 FQGNSA. CDR3 size: 15 residues. J gave up 7 bases and V 5 bases, and 8 bases lay outside the gene matches.

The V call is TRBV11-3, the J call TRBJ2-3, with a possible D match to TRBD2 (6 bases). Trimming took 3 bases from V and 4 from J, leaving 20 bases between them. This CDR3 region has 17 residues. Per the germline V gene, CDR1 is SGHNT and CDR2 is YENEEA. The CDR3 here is CASSFEPLARCADTQYF. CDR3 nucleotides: TGTGCCAGCAGCTTTGAACCCCTAGCGAGGTGCGCAGATACGCAGTATTTT. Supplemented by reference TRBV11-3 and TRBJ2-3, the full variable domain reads EAGVVQSPRYKIIEKKQPVAFWCNPISGHNTLYWYLQNLGQGPELLIRYENEEAVDDSQLPKDRFSAERLKGVDSTLKIQPAELGDSAVYLCASSFEPLARCADTQYFGPGTRLTVL.

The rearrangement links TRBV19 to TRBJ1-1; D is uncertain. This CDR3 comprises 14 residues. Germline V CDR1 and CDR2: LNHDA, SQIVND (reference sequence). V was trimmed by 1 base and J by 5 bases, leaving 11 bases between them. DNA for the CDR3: TGTGCCAGTAGTATAGGGCAGAAGCCGACTGAAGCTTTCTTT. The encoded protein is CASSIGQKPTEAFF. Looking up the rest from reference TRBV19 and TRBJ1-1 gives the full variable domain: DGGITQSPKYLFRKEGQNVTLSCEQNLNHDAMYWYRQDPGQGLRLIYYSQIVNDFQKGDIAEGYSVSREKKESFPLTVTSAQKNPTAFYLCASSIGQKPTEAFFGQGTRLTVV.

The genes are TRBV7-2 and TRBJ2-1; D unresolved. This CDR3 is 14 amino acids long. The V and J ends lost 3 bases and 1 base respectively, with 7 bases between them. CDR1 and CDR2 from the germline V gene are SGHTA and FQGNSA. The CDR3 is CASSFYGSYNEQFF. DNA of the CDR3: TGTGCCAGCAGCTTCTACGGGTCCTACAATGAGCAGTTCTTC. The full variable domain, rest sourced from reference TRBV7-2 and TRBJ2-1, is GAGVSQSPSNKVTEKGKDVELRCDPISGHTALYWYRQSLGQGLEFLIYFQGNSAPDKSGLPSDRFSAERTGGSVSTLTIQRTQQEDSAVYLCASSFYGSYNEQFFGPGTRLTVL.

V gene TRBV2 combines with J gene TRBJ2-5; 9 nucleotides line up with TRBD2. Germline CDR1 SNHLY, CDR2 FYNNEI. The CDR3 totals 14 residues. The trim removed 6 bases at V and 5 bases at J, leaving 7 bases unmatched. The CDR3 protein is CASSRTTSGETQYF. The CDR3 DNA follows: TGTGCCAGCAGCCGTACTACTAGCGGGGAGACCCAGTACTTC.

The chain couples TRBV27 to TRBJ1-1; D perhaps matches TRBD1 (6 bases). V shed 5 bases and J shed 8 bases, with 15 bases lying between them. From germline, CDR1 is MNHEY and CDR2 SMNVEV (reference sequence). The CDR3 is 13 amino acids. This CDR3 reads CASSAYRVPEAFF. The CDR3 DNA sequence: TGTGCCAGCAGTGCCTACAGGGTACCCGAAGCTTTCTTT.